This TCR beta chain was found in a study of OX40 agonist ivuxolimab in advanced cancers. Profiling relied on immunoSEQ multiplex PCR, and the TCRdb table lists in-frame clones only, not all of them. The table records around 30,000 clones, about nine tenths of them present only once. The input for sequencing was CD4+ or CD8+ T cells sorted from blood, taken in a trial of the OX40 agonist ivuxolimab. This receptor was identified in an adult with an advanced solid tumor such as melanoma, head and neck, liver or kidney cancer.

The chain's CDR3 is CASSQNCRDRGVLAEAFF. DNA of the CDR3: TGCGCCAGCAGTCAAAACTGCCGGGACAGGGGAGTATTGGCTGAAGCTTTCTTT. The chain joins TRBV23-1 to TRBJ1-1; TRBD1 matches at 10 bases. TRBV23-1 is annotated as an ORF whose role is uncertain. V was clipped by 2 bases and J by 6 bases; unmatched bases: 15. There are 18 residues in the CDR3.